The following is a T cell receptor (beta chain) sequence with its context. Its matching antigen is unknown. This record comes from a study of cytomegalovirus exposure and HLA in healthy donors. Study as a whole: Earlier sequencing of 200 million or so T cells yielded 120 million or so unique TCR beta sequences.

This PCR relied on a set of 60 Vbeta primers and 13 Jbeta primers. Sequenced by immunoSEQ multiplex PCR; TCRdb stores in-frame clones only, minus some. The data contain around 96,000 clones, around 76% of them singletons. Germline V lookup: CDR1 SNHLY, CDR2 FYNNEI. This CDR3 is built from 14 residues. The V segment lost 5 bases and the J segment 4 bases; nucleotides outside the gene matches: 4. The study, taken as a whole, reports: When presence/absence was analysed, sequencing depth was taken to be roughly uniform across donors. In a later analysis, HLA-C alleles had the fewest associated TCRs, DRB1 alleles the most. Only CMV serostatus was available as immune exposure information.

The sample consisted of PBMCs. This receptor was obtained from a man younger than 45 in good health and CMV-seropositive. The J gene is TRBJ2-2, the V gene TRBV2; 7 nucleotides match TRBD1. The CDR3 nucleotides are TGTGCCAGCAGTCCCAGGGGGACCACCGGGGAGCTGTTTTTT. Protein product: CASSPRGTTGELFF. Complete variable domain (other parts from reference TRBV2 and TRBJ2-2): EPEVTQTPSHQVTQMGQEVILRCVPISNHLYFYWYRQILGQKVEFLVSFYNNEISEKSEIFDDQFSVERPDGSNFTLKIRSTKLEDSAMYFCASSPRGTTGELFFGEGSRLTVL.